Sequencing of this TCR beta chain was carried out in a study of shared clonotypes between healthy human individuals. The study's findings and limits: Across a handful of donors, naive CD4 shared approximately 4.5%, naive CD8 over 3%, memory CD4 approximately 2.5%, memory CD8 about 0.38%. Among the subsets, naive ones generally showed larger estimated richness than memory ones.

Only a few counts were recorded for this clone. Antigen unknown. Splitting of CD4+ cells produced CD45RA+ naive and CD45RA-negative memory subsets. TCRdb keeps only in-frame clones here, not all; method: immunoSEQ multiplex PCR. The profile covers about 1.1 million clones, with approximately 75% appearing a single time and 0.89% taken by the ten largest. This CDR3 has 13 amino acids. CDR1 and CDR2 (germline): MNHNS, SASEGT. Trimming shortened V by 7 bases and J by 2 bases, and 11 bases separated the two germline ends. V gene TRBV6-1 combines with J gene TRBJ1-1; tentative D call: TRBD1 (6 bases). The receptor's source is a man in his late teens or twenties in good health. Some clones in this sample may be carry-over from other donors' samples. Sequencing was done on a sample of memory CD4+ T cells from PBMCs. The subset denotes: CD45RA-negative fraction. CDR3 DNA sequence: TGTGCCAGCACCGAGACAGGTAACACTGAAGCTTTCTTT. It specifies CASTETGNTEAFF.